This TCR beta chain is drawn from a study of post-analysis software for immune sequencing data. Prepared libraries of TCR beta cDNA carried unique molecular identifiers. TCRdb re-analysed the PCR reads in MiXCR, keeping a single row per CDR3 protein. The sample lists fewer than 900,000 distinct CDR3 sequences; roughly 46% were seen once. Germline V CDR1 and CDR2: KGHDR, SFDVKD. The CDR3 sequence is 15 residues long. The V gene lost 3 bases and the J gene lost 1 base, with 9 bases spanning the gap. Study-wide results and limits: Elevated frequency relative to controls characterized four to six TRBV segments in patients, TRBV5-6, TRBV5-1 and TRBV20-1 among them. Those with multiple sclerosis, the patient group, showed significantly lower normalized Chao1 diversity than controls.

This clonotype was seen a handful of times. The antigen remains unidentified. The V gene is TRBV24-1, the J gene TRBJ2-1; D is ambiguous. The sequence was obtained from a girl aged 5-17 years with multiple sclerosis. Input material: blood. The CDR3 DNA sequence: TGTGCCACCAGTGATGAAAACGGGTCCTACAATGAGCAGTTCTTC. Protein sequence: CATSDENGSYNEQFF.